This TCR beta chain was identified in a study of PD-1 blockade in classical Hodgkin lymphoma. Overall study: Nivolumab dosing for patients was 3 mg/kg, administered intravenously every 2 weeks.

This clone came up a few times. The antigen is not known. Sequencing used immunoSEQ multiplex PCR; TCRdb keeps in-frame clones, though not all of them. This table holds about 9,200 clones, about 82% found once. The CDR3 is made up of 17 amino acids. CDR1 is SGDLS and CDR2 is YYNGEE in the germline V gene. The J segment lost 0 bases and the V segment lost 4 bases, leaving 7 bases of the junction unmatched. Time point defined: cycle 4 day 1 (C4D1), after more than five weeks of nivolumab. Relapses following autologous stem cell transplantation were seen in all patients, with brentuximab vedotin exposure varying. General study findings and limits: Compared with baseline, CD4+ but not CD8+ TCR diversity had risen significantly by C4D1.

The origin of this receptor is a human donor with classical Hodgkin lymphoma. The rearrangement joins TRBV9 to TRBJ2-6; 7 bases agree with TRBD2. The sample consisted of peripheral blood mononuclear cells (PBMCs), taken before the fourth cycle of nivolumab. The CDR3 DNA is TGTGCCAGCAGCACGACTAGCATTAGCTCTGGGGCCAACGTCCTGACTTTC. It codes for CASSTTSISSGANVLTF. Using reference TRBV9 and TRBJ2-6 for the parts outside the CDR3, the full variable domain is DSGVTQTPKHLITATGQRVTLRCSPRSGDLSVYWYQQSLDQGLQFLIQYYNGEERAKGNILERFSAQQFPDLHSELNLSSLELGDSALYFCASSTTSISSGANVLTFGAGSRLTVL.